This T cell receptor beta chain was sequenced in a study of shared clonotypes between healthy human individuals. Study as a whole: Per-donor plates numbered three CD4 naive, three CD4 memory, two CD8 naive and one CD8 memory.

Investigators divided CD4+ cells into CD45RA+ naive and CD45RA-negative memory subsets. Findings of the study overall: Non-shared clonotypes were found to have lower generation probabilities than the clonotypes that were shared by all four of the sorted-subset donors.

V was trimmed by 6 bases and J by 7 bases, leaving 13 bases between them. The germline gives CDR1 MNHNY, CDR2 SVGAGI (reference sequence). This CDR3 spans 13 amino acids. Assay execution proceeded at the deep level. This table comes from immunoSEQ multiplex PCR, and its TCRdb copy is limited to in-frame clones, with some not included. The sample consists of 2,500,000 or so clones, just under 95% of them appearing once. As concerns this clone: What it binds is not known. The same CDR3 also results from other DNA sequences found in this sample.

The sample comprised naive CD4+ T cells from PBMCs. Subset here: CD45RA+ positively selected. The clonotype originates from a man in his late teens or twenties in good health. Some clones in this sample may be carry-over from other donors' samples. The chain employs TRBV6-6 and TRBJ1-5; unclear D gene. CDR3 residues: CASSRGSQQPQHF. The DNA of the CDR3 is TGTGCCAGCAGCCGCGGGTCCCAACAGCCCCAGCATTTT.